This TCR beta chain is from a study of blood T cell repertoires in COVID-19 (dated by TCRdb to about 2020). Some background on the complete study: Samples covering the acute and convalescent phases of COVID-19 were provided by collaborators in the United States, Italy and Spain. The prospective study material was composed of cDNA or gDNA derived from T cells, B-cell-depleted T cells, or PBMCs. Deeply sampled blood TCRbeta repertoires from subjects exposed to, actively infected with, or recovered from COVID-19 were included in the dataset. A freely available public database, intended as a resource for researchers studying the immune response to SARS-CoV-2, is where the repertoires were released. Samples were obtained from the ongoing ImmuneRACE study (first 160 participants) and from over 1,000 subjects provided by 6 global collaborators. The sample metadata nearly always contained a de-identified subject ID, COVID-19 status, age in years and sex. Where available, HLA class I and class II types were obtained from metadata supplied by the sample provider rather than from assay-based typing.

Results and caveats for the whole study, not just this receptor: The quantity of clinical and demographic metadata differed by source and by participant and was supplied without curation.

TCRbeta CDR3 regions were amplified from genomic DNA using the immunoSEQ Assay, a bias-controlled multiplex PCR. On the authors' methods: Nucleated cell counts per sample were estimated from amplification of reference gene primers within the assay. Sequence reads were collapsed and filtered to measure the absolute abundance of every unique TCRbeta CDR3 rearrangement. For each sample, productive Simpson clonality was calculated by taking the square root of Simpson's diversity index across productive rearrangements. This immuneACCESS table, as held by TCRdb, lists in-frame sequences with V and J called but not all clones. Of the missing ones, under half trace to an unresolved V gene in checked studies; the others have no known cause. The V and J calls and clone size are taken from that table; D and trimming were inferred from the DNA. Across this sample there are more than 100,000 clones, with around 90% seen only once. About 3% of the sample is in the top ten clones.

About this clone itself: The target of this receptor is not known. Base qualities are not recorded, but no much larger clone differs from it by a single base.

Measured from the cysteine to the phenylalanine, the CDR3 is 13 residues long. Only the CDR3 DNA stays, 39 bases, in frame from base 1. The germline V gene provides CDR1 MDHEN and CDR2 SYDVKM. V loses 8 bases of germline sequence and J loses 0 bases, and the interval between the two ends is 8 bases. Collaborating institutions collected whole blood in K2EDTA tubes following their own protocols. For TCRbeta analysis, collaborator samples were shipped as frozen whole blood, as isolated PBMCs, or as DNA extracted from either sample type. The TCR originated in a human donor in a cohort sampled during active COVID-19. The chain uses TRBV28 and TRBJ1-5; the D gene is unclear. Material for sequencing was peripheral blood. The encoded CDR3 is CASVHYSNQPQHF. Here is the DNA: TGTGCCAGCGTTCACTATAGCAATCAGCCCCAGCATTTT.